The entry below describes one T cell receptor beta chain. The antigen is unknown. Trimming cost V 6 bases and J 2 bases; bases outside gene matches: 6. The germline gives CDR1 DFQATT, CDR2 SNEGSKA (reference sequence). This CDR3 has 14 amino acids. A sample-barcoded 5' primer and a J-beta primer mix were used in a second PCR of roughly 7 to 11 cycles. Template switching added a 12-random-nucleotide identifier to every cDNA molecule. One entry per CDR3 protein, called by TCRdb with MiXCR from the 5' RACE reads. Of 780,000 or so distinct CDR3 sequences detected, around 50% appear once; the ten largest clones hold roughly 24%. This entry belongs to a study of blood T cells in healthy people across ages. Overall study results and limits: When one million T cells were used, diversity estimates were thought to be underestimates. Unsorted PBMC input precluded a conclusive naive versus antigen-experienced comparison.

The V call is TRBV20-1, the J call TRBJ1-3; 8 nucleotides align to TRBD1. The sample comprised blood. This sequence was found in a man in his forties in good health. The CDR3 protein is CSALKGQAGNTIYF. The CDR3 coding sequence is TGCAGTGCCCTGAAGGGACAGGCTGGAAACACCATATATTTT.